This TCR beta chain was retrieved from a study of shared clonotypes between healthy human individuals. Study in general: The plates for each donor numbered three CD4 naive, three CD4 memory, two CD8 naive and one CD8 memory.

Clones were sequenced by immunoSEQ multiplex PCR, and TCRdb holds only the in-frame ones, with some missing. The table has some 1 million clones, more than 65% seen once. Germline V CDR1 and CDR2: SGHTA, FQGNSA. V was pared by 1 base and J by 8 bases, with 14 bases between. The CDR3 runs 14 residues. The investigators split CD4+ cells into a CD45RA+ naive subset and a CD45RA-negative memory subset. The sequencing sample was made of memory CD4+ T cells sorted from blood. Subset of the sample: CD45RA-negative fraction. J is TRBJ1-2 and V is TRBV7-2; D not certain. This sequence was found in a man younger than 35 in good health. In DNA, the CDR3 is TGTGCCAGCAGCTTAGGTGGGCAGCCGAGGGGCTACACCTTC. Encoded protein: CASSLGGQPRGYTF.